The 22 T cell receptor beta chains in this list originate from one sample, sequenced in a study of STAT3 mutations in large granular lymphocyte leukemia. Study-wide results and caveats: Every T-cell large granular lymphocyte leukemia patient had at least one immunodominant TCR beta clonotype.

Antigen specificity for these receptors is unknown. Clones were sequenced by immunoSEQ multiplex PCR, and TCRdb holds only the in-frame ones, with some missing. Of more than 4,000 clones in the sample, around 66% were seen once. The sequencing input was peripheral blood mononuclear cells. Receptors originate from a man in his 60s with T-cell large granular lymphocyte leukemia. Some clones in this sample may be carry-over from other donors' samples.

This chain joins TRBV10-2 and TRBJ1-1; a weak D match, TRBD1 (5 bases). The CDR3 consists of 14 residues. Germline V gene lookup returns CDR1 WSHSY and CDR2 SAAADI. Trimming took 7 bases from V and 11 from J, leaving 23 bases between them. This CDR3 is CASTKAGANSGAFF. CDR3 DNA sequence: TGCGCCAGCACCAAGGCTGGGGCGAACAGTGGCGCTTTCTTT.

This sequence joins TRBV5-1 and TRBJ2-7; no definite D call. Germline V gene lookup returns CDR1 SGHRS and CDR2 YFSETQ. This CDR3 is built from 13 residues. V lost 2 bases and J 2 bases, leaving 8 bases between the germline ends. CDR3 in DNA: TGCGCCAGCAGCTTCGGGCCTGCCTACGAGCAGTACGTC. Its protein is CASSFGPAYEQYV.

A single count supports this clone. CDR3 DNA sequence: TGTGCCTGGAGTGGGGCCTCTCTCTCGTATGGCTACACCTTC. Protein product: CAWSGASLSYGYTF. V and J are TRBV30 and TRBJ1-2; D gene uncertain. V lost 1 base to trimming and J lost 5 bases, with 14 bases between them. Germline CDR1 is GTSNPN and CDR2 is SVGIG (reference sequence). The CDR3 runs 14 residues.

The V gene is TRBV7-9, the J gene TRBJ1-1, with D perhaps matching TRBD1 (5 bases). Germline lookup yields CDR1 SEHNR and CDR2 FQNEAQ (reference sequence). The CDR3 extends over 14 amino acids. V gave up 5 bases and J gave up 4 bases, with 14 bases separating them. The CDR3 sequence is CASSNQGIGTEAFF. CDR3 bases: TGTGCCAGCAGCAACCAGGGTATTGGCACTGAAGCTTTCTTT.

V is TRBV30 and J is TRBJ2-3, with 7 bases matching TRBD2. Per the germline V gene, CDR1 is GTSNPN and CDR2 is SVGIG (reference sequence). V lost 3 bases and J lost 6; bases outside the gene matches: 15. The CDR3 runs 16 residues. The CDR3 bases are TGTGCCTGGAGCCAAGGGGACTACCAGATTAGGGATACGCAGTATTTT. Translated: CAWSQGDYQIRDTQYF.

CDR3 in DNA: TGCGCCAGCAGCTTGACCAGCGGGGGCCCCGGTGATACGCAGTATTTT. Amino acids: CASSLTSGGPGDTQYF. The chain is built from TRBV5-1 and TRBJ2-3; TRBD2 matches 8 bases. Germline lookup yields CDR1 SGHRS and CDR2 YFSETQ. The CDR3 is 16 residues long. The J segment lost 6 bases and the V segment lost 1 base, leaving 10 bases of the junction unmatched.

This clone appeared once. This chain connects TRBV5-5 to TRBJ2-7, with no clear D. This CDR3 is 11 amino acids long. With 1 base removed from V and 6 bases from J, the gap between germline ends came to 5 bases. CDR1 and CDR2 from the germline V gene are SGHKS and YYEKEE (reference sequence). CDR3 residues: CASSLSPEQYV. CDR3 bases: TGTGCCAGCAGCTTGTCACCCGAGCAGTACGTC.

J is TRBJ2-5 and V is TRBV5-1; D not resolved. This CDR3 comprises 14 residues. Deletions cut 0 bases from V and 2 bases from J, with 8 bases between. Germline values: CDR1 SGHRS, CDR2 YFSETQ. The CDR3 spells CASSLGPSQETQYF. The DNA of the CDR3 is TGCGCCAGCAGCTTGGGGCCTAGTCAAGAGACCCAGTACTTC. The variable domain in full, with the rest retrieved from reference TRBV5-1 and TRBJ2-5, is KAGVTQTPRYLIKTRGQQVTLSCSPISGHRSVSWYQQTPGQGLQFLFEYFSETQRNKGNFPGRFSGRQFSNSRSEMNVSTLELGDSALYLCASSLGPSQETQYFGPGTRLLVL.

The J gene is TRBJ1-1, the V gene TRBV9; perhaps TRBD1 as D (5 bases). The V end was cut by 0 bases, the J end by 8 bases, with 8 bases between. Germline-derived CDR1 and CDR2 are SGDLS and YYNGEE. The CDR3 consists of 12 residues. DNA of the CDR3: TGTGCCAGCAGCGTAGAGGGGCAGGAAGCTTTCTTT. This codes for CASSVEGQEAFF. The full variable domain, in which reference TRBV9 and TRBJ1-1 provide the parts outside the CDR3, is DSGVTQTPKHLITATGQRVTLRCSPRSGDLSVYWYQQSLDQGLQFLIQYYNGEERAKGNILERFSAQQFPDLHSELNLSSLELGDSALYFCASSVEGQEAFFGQGTRLTVV.

The CDR3 sequence: CASSYCEQYV. The DNA for the CDR3 is TGTGCCAGCAGTTACTGCGAGCAGTACGTC. This chain links TRBV6-5 with TRBJ2-7; D gene unclear. Germline V CDR1 and CDR2: MNHEY, SVGAGI. The CDR3 has 10 residues. The ends were cut back, 1 base at V and 6 bases at J, with 1 base in the middle.

The rearrangement links TRBV18 to TRBJ2-7, with D perhaps matching TRBD1 or TRBD2 (5 bases each). Per germline, CDR1 KGHSH and CDR2 LQKENI. CDR3 length equals 15 residues. V gave up 4 bases and J gave up 2 bases, with 15 bases separating them. CDR3 amino acids: CASSRDGTPTYEQYF. The CDR3 nucleotides read TGTGCCAGCTCACGCGACGGGACGCCAACCTACGAGCAGTACTTC.

The V and J genes are TRBV13 and TRBJ1-4, with D possibly matching TRBD1 (5 bases). The CDR3 contains 12 residues. The ends were cut back, 6 bases at V and 5 bases at J, with 7 bases in the middle. Germline V gene sequence: CDR1 PRHDT, CDR2 FYEKMQ (reference sequence). CDR3 sequence reads: CASRRQNEKLFF. DNA for the CDR3: TGTGCCAGCAGACGACAGAATGAAAAACTGTTTTTT.

The chain links TRBV6-1 to TRBJ2-7; maybe TRBD1 (6 bases). Germline CDR1 reads MNHNS; CDR2 reads SASEGT. The V end was cut by 10 bases, the J end by 2 bases, with 15 bases between. This CDR3 has 13 amino acids. CDR3 coding DNA: TGTGCCACTGCAGACAGGTTGACCTACGAGCAGTACGTC. The encoded protein is CATADRLTYEQYV.

The chain carries TRBV5-4 and TRBJ2-5; 9 bases agree with TRBD1. The CDR3 has 15 amino acids. V lost 0 bases, J lost 4 bases, and 4 bases stayed unmatched. CDR1 is SGHNT and CDR2 is YYREEE in the germline V gene (reference sequence). The CDR3 protein is CASSLAGTGSETQYF. CDR3 in DNA: TGTGCCAGCAGCTTGGCCGGGACAGGGTCAGAGACCCAGTACTTC.

V usage is TRBV5-1 and J usage is TRBJ1-3, with D perhaps TRBD1 (5 bases). Per germline, CDR1 SGHRS and CDR2 YFSETQ. The CDR3 has 14 residues. Between the trimmed V and J ends, which lost 2 bases and 0 bases, there was a span of 6 bases. This chain's CDR3 is CASSFDSSGNTIYF. CDR3 nucleotide sequence: TGCGCCAGCAGCTTCGACAGCTCTGGAAACACCATATATTTT.

This clone was counted a few times. The chain links TRBV9 to TRBJ2-2, with D unresolved. The V gene's germline CDR1 is SGDLS and CDR2 YYNGEE. V shed 2 bases and J shed 2 bases, with 10 bases lying between them. This CDR3 is built from 15 residues. The CDR3 sequence is CASSVTTHNTGELFF. Written as DNA, the CDR3 is TGTGCCAGCAGCGTTACGACTCATAACACCGGGGAGCTGTTTTTT.

This clone was observed a few times. The chain links TRBV27 to TRBJ1-2; 7 bases fit TRBD1. From germline, CDR1 is MNHEY and CDR2 SMNVEV (reference sequence). The trim removed 5 bases at V and 8 bases at J, leaving 11 bases unmatched. The CDR3 is 14 amino acids. The CDR3 here is CASSETGVVRGYTF. CDR3 bases: TGTGCCAGCAGTGAAACAGGGGTGGTAAGAGGCTACACCTTC.

The V gene is TRBV30, the J gene TRBJ1-4, with D maybe TRBD1 (5 bases). The CDR3 loop spans 14 amino acids. V was cut by 0 bases and J by 8 bases, with 13 bases left in between. Germline CDR1 and CDR2: GTSNPN and SVGIG (reference sequence). The CDR3 is CAWSVPPGSEKLFF. CDR3 DNA: TGTGCCTGGAGTGTACCTCCAGGGTCGGAAAAACTGTTTTTT.

This rearrangement joins TRBV5-1 to TRBJ2-3, with a tentative D call TRBD2 (5 bases). Trimming pared 2 bases from V and 0 bases from J, leaving 13 bases between. Germline loops: CDR1 SGHRS, CDR2 YFSETQ. The CDR3 runs to 16 residues. The CDR3 loop is CASSLGLSESTDTQYF. The CDR3 DNA follows: TGCGCCAGCAGCTTAGGACTGAGCGAAAGCACAGATACGCAGTATTTT.

The sample holds a few counts of this clone. The sample holds other DNA sequences that translate to the same CDR3. The J gene is TRBJ2-7, the V gene TRBV5-1; D remains ambiguous. V shed 3 bases and J shed 4 bases, with 8 bases lying between them. Germline V gene sequence: CDR1 SGHRS, CDR2 YFSETQ. The CDR3 totals 12 residues. CDR3 DNA sequence: TGCGCCAGCAGCTCTGGGGTTTACGAGCAGTACTTC. Protein: CASSSGVYEQYF.

The V call is TRBV6-6, the J call TRBJ1-2; 8 positions match TRBD1. The ends lost 10 bases at V and 7 bases at J; junction bases unmatched: 11. The CDR3 length is 13 residues. Germline V lookup: CDR1 MNHNY, CDR2 SVGAGI (reference sequence). This CDR3 reads CATDRGSFGGYTF. The DNA for the CDR3 is TGTGCCACCGACAGGGGTTCATTTGGTGGCTACACCTTC.

This chain connects TRBV13 to TRBJ1-2; D call uncertain. Trimming removed 2 bases at V and 3 bases at J, with 7 bases between. CDR3 length equals 13 residues. Germline lookup yields CDR1 PRHDT and CDR2 FYEKMQ (reference sequence). CDR3 sequence: CASSLIGYYGYTF. CDR3 DNA: TGTGCCAGCAGCTTAATCGGCTACTATGGCTACACCTTC.